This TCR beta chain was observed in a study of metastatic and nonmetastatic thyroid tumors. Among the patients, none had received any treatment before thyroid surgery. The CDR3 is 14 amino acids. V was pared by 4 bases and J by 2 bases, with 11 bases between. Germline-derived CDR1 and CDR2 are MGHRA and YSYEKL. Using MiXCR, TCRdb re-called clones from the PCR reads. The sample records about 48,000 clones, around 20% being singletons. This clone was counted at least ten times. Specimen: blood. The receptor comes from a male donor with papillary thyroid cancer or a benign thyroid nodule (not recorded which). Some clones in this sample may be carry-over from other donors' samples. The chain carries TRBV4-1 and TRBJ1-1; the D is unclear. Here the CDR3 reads CASSRPLGNTEAFF. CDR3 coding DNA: TGCGCCAGCAGCCGCCCACTCGGAAACACTGAAGCTTTCTTT.